This T cell receptor beta chain was identified during a study of neurological immune-mediated disorders. Many counts were recorded for this clonotype. Using its own MiXCR run on the 5' RACE reads, TCRdb lists one record per CDR3 protein. This table holds tens of thousands of distinct CDR3 sequences, over 9.5% found once. The specimen was PBMCs. The TCR comes from a man aged 55 to 70 in good health.

CDR3 nucleotide sequence: TGTGCCAGCAGTTACTCGTTCGTCTCTGGAAACACCATATATTTT. Protein product: CASSYSFVSGNTIYF. The chain combines TRBV6-5 with TRBJ1-3; D call uncertain. Germline CDR1 MNHEY, CDR2 SVGAGI. Trimming pared 0 bases from V and 0 bases from J, leaving 6 bases between. The CDR3 length is 15 residues.